This TCR beta chain was observed in a study of T cell changes during pregnancy in multiple sclerosis. This clone was recorded once. Some clones are missing from TCRdb's copy, which holds only in-frame ones; the method was immunoSEQ multiplex PCR. Of around 66,000 clones detected, about 88% appear once; the ten largest clones hold 2.5% to 4%. This CDR3 region has 13 residues. Between the trimmed V and J ends, which lost 2 bases and 5 bases, there was a span of 9 bases. Germline CDR1 and CDR2: MNHEY and SVGAGI. The gene calls are TRBV6-5 and TRBJ2-5, with D perhaps TRBD1 (6 bases). The sample in question was peripheral blood, obtained in the first trimester of pregnancy. This clonotype was obtained from a female donor in good health, enrolled as a control in a pregnancy study. Written as DNA, the CDR3 is TGTGCCAGCAGTTACGATGGGGGCGAGACCCAGTACTTC. Translating gives CASSYDGGETQYF.